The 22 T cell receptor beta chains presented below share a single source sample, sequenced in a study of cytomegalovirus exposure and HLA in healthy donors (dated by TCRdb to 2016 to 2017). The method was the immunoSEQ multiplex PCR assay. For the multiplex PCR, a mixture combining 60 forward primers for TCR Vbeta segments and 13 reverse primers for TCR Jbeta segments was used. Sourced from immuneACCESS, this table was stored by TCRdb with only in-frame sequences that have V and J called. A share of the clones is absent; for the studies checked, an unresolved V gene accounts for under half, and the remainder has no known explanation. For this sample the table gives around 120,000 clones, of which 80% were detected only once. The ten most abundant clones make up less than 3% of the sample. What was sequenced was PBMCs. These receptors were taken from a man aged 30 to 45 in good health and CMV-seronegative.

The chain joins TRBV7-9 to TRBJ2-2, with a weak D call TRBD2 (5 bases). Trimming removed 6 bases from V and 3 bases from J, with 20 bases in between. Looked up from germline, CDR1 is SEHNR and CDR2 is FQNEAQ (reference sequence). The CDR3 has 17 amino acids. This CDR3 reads CASSPILLGVDTGELFF. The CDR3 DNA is TGTGCCAGCAGTCCTATCTTACTGGGAGTAGACACCGGGGAGCTGTTTTTT.

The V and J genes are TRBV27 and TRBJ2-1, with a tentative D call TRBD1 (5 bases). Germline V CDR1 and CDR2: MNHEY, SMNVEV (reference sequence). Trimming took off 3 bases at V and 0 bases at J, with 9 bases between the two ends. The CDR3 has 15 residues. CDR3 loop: CASSFDSSSYNEQFF. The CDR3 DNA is TGTGCCAGCAGTTTCGACAGCAGCTCCTACAATGAGCAGTTCTTC.

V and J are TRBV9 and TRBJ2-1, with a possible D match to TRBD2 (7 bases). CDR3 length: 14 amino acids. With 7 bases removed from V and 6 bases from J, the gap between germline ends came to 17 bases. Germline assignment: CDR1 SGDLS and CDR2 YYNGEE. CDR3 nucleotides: TGTGCCAGCGCCAAAAAGGGGGGGAGCAATGAGCAGTTCTTC. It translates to CASAKKGGSNEQFF.

CDR3 in DNA: TGTGCCAGCAGCTTAGGGCGAATGGGAGTTTTATTAAACACCATATATTTT. Encoded protein: CASSLGRMGVLLNTIYF. V and J are TRBV7-9 and TRBJ1-3; D gene ambiguous. Germline V gives CDR1 SEHNR, CDR2 FQNEAQ (reference sequence). The V gene lost 1 base and the J gene lost 6 bases, with 19 bases spanning the gap. This CDR3 contains 17 residues.

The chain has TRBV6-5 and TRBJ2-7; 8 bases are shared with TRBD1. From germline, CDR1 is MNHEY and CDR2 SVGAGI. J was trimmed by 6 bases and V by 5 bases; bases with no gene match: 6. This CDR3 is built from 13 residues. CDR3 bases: TGTGCCAGCAGTCGGACAGGGTGGGTCGAGCAGTACTTC. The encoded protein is CASSRTGWVEQYF.

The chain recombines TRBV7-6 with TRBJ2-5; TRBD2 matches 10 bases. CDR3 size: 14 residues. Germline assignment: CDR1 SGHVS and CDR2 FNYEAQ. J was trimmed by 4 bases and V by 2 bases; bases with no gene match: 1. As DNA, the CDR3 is TGTGCCAGCAGCTTAAGACTAGCGGGAGAGACCCAGTACTTC. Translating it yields CASSLRLAGETQYF. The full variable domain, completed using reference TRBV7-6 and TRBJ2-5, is GAGVSQSPRYKVTKRGQDVALRCDPISGHVSLYWYRQALGQGPEFLTYFNYEAQQDKSGLPNDRFSAERPEGSISTLTIQRTEQRDSAMYRCASSLRLAGETQYFGPGTRLLVL.

CDR3 DNA: TGTGCCAGCAGCTTTCTAGGGGACAGGGGCACCGGGGAGCTGTTTTTT. Translating it yields CASSFLGDRGTGELFF. This chain connects TRBV7-2 to TRBJ2-2; 10 nucleotides agree with TRBD1. CDR1 SGHTA and CDR2 FQGNSA come from the germline V gene. V shed 3 bases and J 4 bases; nucleotides not matched to a gene: 5. This CDR3 region has 16 residues.

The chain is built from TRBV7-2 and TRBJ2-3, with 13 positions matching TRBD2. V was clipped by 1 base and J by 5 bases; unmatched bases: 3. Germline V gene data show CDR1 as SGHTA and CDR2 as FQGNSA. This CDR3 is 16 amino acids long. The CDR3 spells CASSLVGLAGRDTQYF. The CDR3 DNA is TGTGCCAGCAGCTTAGTGGGACTAGCGGGACGAGATACGCAGTATTTT.

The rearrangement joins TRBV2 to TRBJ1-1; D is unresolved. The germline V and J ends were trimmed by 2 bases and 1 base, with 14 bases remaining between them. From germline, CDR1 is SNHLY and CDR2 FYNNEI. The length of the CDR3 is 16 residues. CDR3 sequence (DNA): TGTGCCAGCAGTGAACCCCGGGAGGGCCCGAACACTGAAGCTTTCTTT. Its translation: CASSEPREGPNTEAFF.

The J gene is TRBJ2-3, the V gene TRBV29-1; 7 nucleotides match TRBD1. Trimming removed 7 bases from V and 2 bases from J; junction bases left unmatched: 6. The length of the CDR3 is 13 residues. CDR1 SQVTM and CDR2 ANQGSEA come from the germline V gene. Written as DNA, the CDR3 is TGCAGCGCACAGGGGTTCTTCACAGATACGCAGTATTTT. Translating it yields CSAQGFFTDTQYF.

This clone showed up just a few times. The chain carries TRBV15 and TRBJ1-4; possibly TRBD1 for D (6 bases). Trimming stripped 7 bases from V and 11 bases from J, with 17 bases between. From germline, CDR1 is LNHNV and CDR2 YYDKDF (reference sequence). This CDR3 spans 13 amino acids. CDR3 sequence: CATNHPTGQKLFF. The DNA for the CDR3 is TGTGCCACCAACCACCCTACAGGGCAGAAACTGTTTTTT.

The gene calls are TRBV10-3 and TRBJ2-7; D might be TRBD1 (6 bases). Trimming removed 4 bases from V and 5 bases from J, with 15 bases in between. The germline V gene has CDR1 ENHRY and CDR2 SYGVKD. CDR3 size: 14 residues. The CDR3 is CAISVMGDKDEQYF. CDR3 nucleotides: TGTGCCATCAGTGTGATGGGGGACAAGGACGAGCAGTACTTC.

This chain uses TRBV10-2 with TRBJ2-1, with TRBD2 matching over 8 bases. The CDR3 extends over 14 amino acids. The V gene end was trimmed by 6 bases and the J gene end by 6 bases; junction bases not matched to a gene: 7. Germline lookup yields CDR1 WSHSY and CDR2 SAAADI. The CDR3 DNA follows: TGCGCCAGCAGGGCAGCGGGAGTCGGCAATGAGCAGTTCTTC. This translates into CASRAAGVGNEQFF.

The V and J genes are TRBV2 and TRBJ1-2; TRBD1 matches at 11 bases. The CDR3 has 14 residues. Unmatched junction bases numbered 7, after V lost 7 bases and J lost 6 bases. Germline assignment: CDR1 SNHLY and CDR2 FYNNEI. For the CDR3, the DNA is TGTGCCAGCAACGCGGACAGGGGGCAGGATGGCTACACCTTC. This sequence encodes CASNADRGQDGYTF.

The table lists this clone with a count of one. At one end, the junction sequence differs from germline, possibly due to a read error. The CDR3: CAWSTTGGIYGYPF. CDR3 DNA: TGTGCCTGGAGTACGACAGGGGGTATCTATGGCTACCCCTTC. The rearrangement links TRBV30 to TRBJ1-2; 9 nucleotides agree with TRBD1. Per the germline V gene, CDR1 is GTSNPN and CDR2 is SVGIG (reference sequence). This CDR3 contains 14 residues.

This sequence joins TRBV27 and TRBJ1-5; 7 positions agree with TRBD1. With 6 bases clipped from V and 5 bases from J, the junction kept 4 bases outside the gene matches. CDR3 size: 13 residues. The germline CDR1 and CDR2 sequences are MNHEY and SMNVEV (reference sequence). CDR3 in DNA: TGTGCCAGCAGGCCAGGGGGTGATCAGCCCCAGCATTTT. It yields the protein CASRPGGDQPQHF.

CDR3 amino acids: CASSPTSGIPGELFF. The DNA of the CDR3 is TGTGCCAGCAGCCCTACTAGCGGGATACCCGGGGAGCTGTTTTTT. The genes are TRBV11-2 and TRBJ2-2; 10 bases map to TRBD2. There are 15 residues in the CDR3. CDR1 is SGHAT and CDR2 is FQNNGV in the germline V gene. V lost 5 bases to trimming and J lost 6 bases; unmatched junction nucleotides: 6.

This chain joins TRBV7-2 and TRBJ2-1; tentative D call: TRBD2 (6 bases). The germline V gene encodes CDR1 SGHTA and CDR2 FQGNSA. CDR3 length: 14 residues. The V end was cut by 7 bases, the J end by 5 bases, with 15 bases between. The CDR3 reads CASMRDLFHNEQFF. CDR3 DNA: TGTGCCAGCATGCGGGACCTCTTCCACAATGAGCAGTTCTTC.

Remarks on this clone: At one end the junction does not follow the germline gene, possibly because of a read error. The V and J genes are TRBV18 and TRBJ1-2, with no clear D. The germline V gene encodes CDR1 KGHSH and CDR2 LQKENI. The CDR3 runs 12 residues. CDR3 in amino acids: CASSLRAGGYPF. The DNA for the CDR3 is TGTGCCAGCTCACTAAGGGCGGGAGGCTACCCCTTC. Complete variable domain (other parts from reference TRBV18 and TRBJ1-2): NAGVMQNPRHLVRRRGQEARLRCSPMKGHSHVYWYRQLPEEGLKFMVYLQKENIIDESGMPKERFSAEFPKEGPSILRIQQVVRGDSAAYFCASSLRAGGYPFGSGTRLTVV.

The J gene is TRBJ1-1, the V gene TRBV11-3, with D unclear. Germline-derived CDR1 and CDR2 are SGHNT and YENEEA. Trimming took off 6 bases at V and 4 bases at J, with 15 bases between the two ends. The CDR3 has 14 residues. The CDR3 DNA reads TGTGCCAGCAGTAGCCGGGGAGGTGGCACTGAAGCTTTCTTT. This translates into CASSSRGGGTEAFF. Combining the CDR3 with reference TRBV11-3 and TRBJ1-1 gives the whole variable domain EAGVVQSPRYKIIEKKQPVAFWCNPISGHNTLYWYLQNLGQGPELLIRYENEEAVDDSQLPKDRFSAERLKGVDSTLKIQPAELGDSAVYLCASSSRGGGTEAFFGQGTRLTVV.

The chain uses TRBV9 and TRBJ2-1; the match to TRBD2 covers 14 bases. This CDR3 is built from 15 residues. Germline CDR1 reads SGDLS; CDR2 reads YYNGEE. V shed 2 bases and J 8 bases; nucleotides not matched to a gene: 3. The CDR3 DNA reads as TGTGCCAGCAGCGTGGGACTAGCGGGAGTCGATGAGCAGTTCTTC. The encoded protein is CASSVGLAGVDEQFF.

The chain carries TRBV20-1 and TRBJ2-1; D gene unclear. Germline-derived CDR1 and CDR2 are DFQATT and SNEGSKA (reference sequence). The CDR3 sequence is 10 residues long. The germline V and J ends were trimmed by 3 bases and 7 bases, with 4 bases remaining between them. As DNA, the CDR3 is TGCAGTGCTAGTTTAAATGAGCAGTTCTTC. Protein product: CSASLNEQFF.